A selection of T cell receptor beta chains follows, all from one sample in a study of blood T cell repertoires in COVID-19. Method: immunoSEQ multiplex PCR; TCRdb's copy keeps in-frame clones and lacks some. The table includes 150,000 to 200,000 clones, 70% to 85% detected once. The sample was peripheral blood. The receptors were gathered from an elderly woman with acute or convalescent COVID-19. The CDR3 runs from the conserved cysteine through the conserved F or W. The D gene is left open where the match is weak. Size is omitted from some rows. Given values are once, few, many or a class for expanded clones.

J gene,D gene,clone size,V gene,CDR3 DNA,CDR3 protein
TRBJ1-1,.,.,TRBV6-4,TGTGCCAGCAGTGACTCGAGGCAGCTCCCGGGGAGCACTGAAGCTTTCTTT,CASSDSRQLPGSTEAFF
TRBJ2-1,.,.,TRBV3-1/TRBV3-2,TGTGCCAGCAGCCCCGTACGTTCCGGTGAGCAGTTCTTC,CASSPVRSGEQFF
TRBJ1-1,.,.,TRBV18,TGTGCCAGCTCAGAGACACAGAACACTGAAGCTTTCTTT,CASSETQNTEAFF
TRBJ1-5,TRBD1,.,TRBV15,TGTGCCACCAGCGGGGACAGGGGCAATCAGCCCCAGCATTTT,CATSGDRGNQPQHF
TRBJ2-1,.,.,TRBV4-2,TGTGCCACCGGAGGGGTGAACAATGAGCAGTTCTTC,CATGGVNNEQFF
TRBJ2-1,TRBD2,.,TRBV18,TGTGCCAGCTCACGTAGCGGGAGTACCAATGAGCAGTTCTTC,CASSRSGSTNEQFF
TRBJ2-3,TRBD2,.,TRBV6-2/TRBV6-3,TGTGCCAGCAGTCCGACTAGCGGCACAGATACGCAGTATTTT,CASSPTSGTDTQYF
TRBJ1-3,.,.,TRBV29-1,TGCAGCGCTACCCGGGGCTCTGGAAACACCATATATTTT,CSATRGSGNTIYF
TRBJ2-1,TRBD2,few,TRBV18,TGTGCCAGCTCACCAAGAACGGCTAGCGGGAGAGGGGGTGAGCAGTTCTTC,CASSPRTASGRGGEQFF
TRBJ1-5,TRBD1,.,TRBV7-2,TGTGCCAGCAGCTTAGGACAGGGTAGTTTTGGTCAGCCCCAGCATTTT,CASSLGQGSFGQPQHF
TRBJ2-7,TRBD1,.,TRBV13,TGTGCCAGCAGCGCAGGGACAGGGGGCTTTCACGAGCAGTACTTC,CASSAGTGGFHEQYF
TRBJ1-2,.,.,TRBV16,TGTGCCAGCAGCTTTGAGGTTTTGAACTATGGCTACACCTTC,CASSFEVLNYGYTF
TRBJ1-6,TRBD1,once,TRBV11-2,TGTGCCAGCAGCCCAAGCGGGACAGGGTTTTCACCCCTCCACTTT,CASSPSGTGFSPLHF
TRBJ1-2,TRBD1,.,TRBV9,TGTGCCAGCAGCGTAACAGGGGGCAGGAGCTATGGCTACACCTTC,CASSVTGGRSYGYTF
TRBJ1-5,.,.,TRBV5-5,TGTGCCAGCAGCCTGAGACAGGACCTAACGCCCCAGCATTTT,CASSLRQDLTPQHF
TRBJ1-1,.,.,TRBV15,TGTGCCACCAGCAGTACCCCCCGCGGGCGGCACACTGAAGCTTTCTTT,CATSSTPRGRHTEAFF
TRBJ1-1,.,.,TRBV5-1,TGCGCCAGCAGCTTTCTATTAAACACTGAAGCTTTCTTT,CASSFLLNTEAFF
TRBJ2-3,TRBD2,few,TRBV19,TGTGCCAGTAGTATAGTGCTAGCGGGGGCCCTAGGGGATACGCAGTATTTT,CASSIVLAGALGDTQYF
TRBJ1-2,.,.,TRBV6-6,TGTGCCAGCAGAGCCGCGGGGGAATACTATGGCTACACCTTC,CASRAAGEYYGYTF
TRBJ2-5,.,.,TRBV7-9,TGTGCCAGCAGCCCGGCAAGCGGGCCCCTGGGTAGGGAGACCCAGTACTTC,CASSPASGPLGRETQYF
TRBJ2-2,TRBD1,.,TRBV25-1,TGTGCCAGCTCGACAGGGGTAAACACCGGGGAGCTGTTTTTT,CASSTGVNTGELFF